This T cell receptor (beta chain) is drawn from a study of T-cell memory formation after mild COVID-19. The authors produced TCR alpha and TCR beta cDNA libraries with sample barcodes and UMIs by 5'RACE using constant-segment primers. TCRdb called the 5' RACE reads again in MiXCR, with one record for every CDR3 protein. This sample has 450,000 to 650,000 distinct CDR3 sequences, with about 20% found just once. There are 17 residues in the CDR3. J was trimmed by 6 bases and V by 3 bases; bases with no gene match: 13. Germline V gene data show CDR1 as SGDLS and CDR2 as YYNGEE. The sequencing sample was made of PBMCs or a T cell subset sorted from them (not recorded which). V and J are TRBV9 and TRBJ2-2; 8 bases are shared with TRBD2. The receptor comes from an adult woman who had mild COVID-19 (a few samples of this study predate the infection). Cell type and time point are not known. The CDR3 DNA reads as TGTGCCAGCAGCGCCCCTCTAAGCGGGGGAGGAGCCGGGGAGCTGTTTTTT. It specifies CASSAPLSGGGAGELFF.